This T cell receptor (beta chain) was identified during a study of T cells after yellow fever vaccination. Template-switching 5'RACE yielded the TCR cDNA; a universal primer site and UMIs were added in the process. MiXCR was run by TCRdb on the 5' RACE reads, yielding one entry per CDR3 protein. This sample yields about 510,000 distinct CDR3 sequences, of which 21% are seen a single time; around 17% belongs to the top ten. Trimming stripped 8 bases from V and 2 bases from J, with 13 bases between. The CDR3 is 15 amino acids. This clonotype occurred a few times. Sample: PBMCs, taken approximately 22 days after the first yellow fever vaccination. This chain uses TRBV12-3 or TRBV12-4 with TRBJ2-6, with D possibly being TRBD1 or TRBD2 (5 bases each). The sequence derives from a man between 18 and 29 years old who received the YFV17D yellow fever vaccine. The CDR3 region has the DNA TGTGCCAGCTCCCTGGGGGTGACTGGGGCCAACGTCCTGACTTTC. Protein product: CASSLGVTGANVLTF.